This T cell receptor (beta chain) was sequenced for a study of T cells in Graves' hyperthyroidism and ophthalmopathy. Findings and limits, study-wide: From stable hyperthyroidism, ophthalmopathy was set apart by a 13 V-J model.

Stable hyperthyroidism: no ophthalmopathy progression over 18 months of follow-up. Subjects aged 18 to 65 presented with newly diagnosed hyperthyroidism of less than 2 months' duration. Uncontrolled infection, other autoimmune disease, pregnancy or lactation excluded patients. Amplification targeted TCR beta CDR3 regions from RNA transcripts. The HTBI set primed first-round TCR CDR3 RT-PCR. Each CDR3 protein gets one entry after TCRdb re-called the multiplex PCR reads with MiXCR. Here the sample spans 500,000 to 750,000 distinct CDR3 sequences, roughly 46% being singletons. The CDR3 runs to 15 residues. From germline, CDR1 is DFQATT and CDR2 SNEGSKA (reference sequence). The table lists this clonotype with a count of one. Antigen specificity is unknown. Relative to the germline gene, one junction end is altered; a read error may explain this.

Sequenced sample: peripheral blood or thyroid tissue (not recorded which). V usage is TRBV20-1 and J usage is TRBJ2-7, with TRBD2 identical over 10 bases. The TCR was taken from a woman under 30 with Graves' hyperthyroidism. Here the CDR3 DNA reads TGCAGTGCCCGAAGGGGGCTTCTTGGCCGAGCGGGAGGGTTCTTC. This codes for CSARRGLLGRAGGFF.